These 17 T cell receptor beta chains share one sample of origin, sequenced in a study of spatial heterogeneity in lung cancer (dated by TCRdb to between 2018 and 2021). Overall results and qualifications from the work: The tumor nonsynonymous mutation count correlated with the number of expanded intratumoral alpha and beta TCRs.

The time point label corresponds to: sample taken at primary tumor resection. These TCRs are of unknown antigen specificity. Library preparation was by 5' RACE. The instrument was a NextSeq 500. The raw public data were reprocessed by TCRdb itself: fastp quality trimming at Q25, MiXCR clonotype calling, in-frame beta chains only. Each record represents a unique CDR3 protein, reported with the most common genes and DNA among its rows. The table for this sample lists 8,500 to 10,000 distinct CDR3 sequences; roughly 50% of them were counted only once. Roughly 28% of the sample goes to the ten largest clones. Sequenced material: lung tumor tissue, taken at surgery. The receptors stem from a female donor with early-stage non-small cell lung cancer.

The chain links TRBV2 to TRBJ2-7; tentatively, D is TRBD1 (5 bases). Germline lookup yields CDR1 SNHLY and CDR2 FYNNEI. The germline V and J ends were trimmed by 0 bases and 2 bases, with 8 bases remaining between them. This CDR3 is built from 14 residues. The CDR3 protein is CASSEAPGPYEQYF. The CDR3 coding sequence is TGTGCCAGCAGTGAAGCCCCAGGGCCCTACGAGCAGTACTTC.

This clonotype was picked up a small number of times. V and J are TRBV20-1 and TRBJ1-2; D remains unclear. The CDR3 contains 14 residues. V shed 1 base and J shed 4 bases, with 13 bases lying between them. CDR1 and CDR2 from the germline V gene are DFQATT and SNEGSKA (reference sequence). The CDR3 DNA sequence: TGCAGTGCTAGAGTCAGGCGGTTTGGCTATGGCTACACCTTC. It specifies CSARVRRFGYGYTF.

The chain couples TRBV7-2 to TRBJ2-3; D uncertain. Germline CDR1 SGHTA, CDR2 FQGNSA. The CDR3 consists of 11 residues. With 5 bases removed from V and 2 bases from J, the gap between germline ends came to 2 bases. The CDR3 here is CASSHTDTQYF. DNA for the CDR3: TGTGCCAGCAGCCACACAGATACGCAGTATTTT.

The chain has TRBV3-1 and TRBJ2-3, with 10 bases lining up with TRBD2. This CDR3 spans 15 amino acids. Germline CDR1 is LGHDT and CDR2 is YNNKEL (reference sequence). J was trimmed by 4 bases and V by 4 bases; bases with no gene match: 5. The DNA of the CDR3 is TGTGCCAGCAGCCCGGAGCGGGGGGGAGCAGATACGCAGTATTTT. Translating it yields CASSPERGGADTQYF.

V usage is TRBV3-1 and J usage is TRBJ2-3, with 10 bases fitting TRBD2. V was clipped by 1 base and J by 12 bases; unmatched bases: 4. Germline values: CDR1 LGHDT, CDR2 YNNKEL (reference sequence). This CDR3 has 13 amino acids. In DNA, the CDR3 is TGTGCCAGCAGCCAAGTCCTAGCGGGGGCCCAGTATTTT. As protein: CASSQVLAGAQYF.

The chain links TRBV20-1 to TRBJ1-1; 7 bases map to TRBD1. The germline V gene has CDR1 DFQATT and CDR2 SNEGSKA (reference sequence). J was trimmed by 1 base and V by 5 bases; bases with no gene match: 4. The CDR3 runs to 13 residues. The DNA for the CDR3 is TGCAGTGCTGGGGGACAGTCGAACACTGAAGCTTTCTTT. As protein: CSAGGQSNTEAFF.

The gene calls are TRBV5-1 and TRBJ1-4; no clear D gene. The CDR3 is 15 residues long. From germline, CDR1 is SGHRS and CDR2 YFSETQ. V lost 1 base, J lost 2 bases, and 9 bases lay in between. The CDR3 here is CASSLSPGTNEKLFF. The CDR3 DNA reads TGCGCCAGCAGCTTGTCGCCTGGGACTAATGAAAAACTGTTTTTT.

CDR3 residues: CSAGSGSSYNEQFF. DNA of the CDR3: TGCAGCGCCGGTTCCGGGAGCTCCTACAATGAGCAGTTCTTC. This rearrangement joins TRBV29-1 to TRBJ2-1; D perhaps matches TRBD2 (6 bases). The CDR3 is 14 amino acids. Germline CDR1 SQVTM, CDR2 ANQGSEA. Between the trimmed V and J ends, which lost 7 bases and 0 bases, there was a span of 13 bases.

V usage is TRBV12-3 or TRBV12-4 and J usage is TRBJ1-3; D is uncertain. CDR3 size: 14 residues. The V gene lost 10 bases and the J gene lost 0 bases, with 13 bases spanning the gap. The CDR3 DNA reads as TGTGCCACCGAGGACGGGCCCTCTGGAAACACCATATATTTT. It encodes CATEDGPSGNTIYF.

This clonotype has a handful of counts. This rearrangement joins TRBV14 to TRBJ2-1; a weak D match, TRBD1 (6 bases). Germline loops: CDR1 SGHDN, CDR2 FVKESK. This CDR3 is built from 15 residues. The V end lost 1 base, the J end lost 9 bases, and 16 bases lay between the germline ends. The CDR3 DNA reads as TGTGCCAGCAGCCAAGGCAGGGCCTCAGGGGCTGAGCAGTTCTTC. It specifies CASSQGRASGAEQFF.

This clonotype has more than one count but fewer than ten. The gene calls are TRBV7-2 and TRBJ2-5, with 14 bases lining up with TRBD2. V lost 7 bases and J lost 7; bases outside the gene matches: 8. The CDR3 is 15 residues long. The germline gives CDR1 SGHTA, CDR2 FQGNSA. The CDR3 protein is CASKTSGGAGRTQYF. The CDR3 DNA follows: TGTGCCAGCAAGACTAGCGGGGGGGCAGGTCGGACCCAGTACTTC. Full variable domain (missing parts from reference TRBV7-2 and TRBJ2-5): GAGVSQSPSNKVTEKGKDVELRCDPISGHTALYWYRQSLGQGLEFLIYFQGNSAPDKSGLPSDRFSAERTGGSVSTLTIQRTQQEDSAVYLCASKTSGGAGRTQYFGPGTRLLVL.

This clonotype was found a few times. This rearrangement joins TRBV7-2 to TRBJ2-3; D might be TRBD2 (6 bases). The germline V and J ends were trimmed by 0 bases and 4 bases, with 11 bases remaining between them. This CDR3 is built from 15 residues. The germline CDR1 and CDR2 sequences are SGHTA and FQGNSA. CDR3 residues: CASSLARGWADTQYF. The CDR3 DNA reads TGTGCCAGCAGCTTAGCGCGGGGTTGGGCAGATACGCAGTATTTT.

The V and J genes are TRBV4-2 and TRBJ1-5, with D unclear. This CDR3 has 17 amino acids. V lost 0 bases, J lost 4 bases, and 16 bases lay in between. Germline V gene lookup returns CDR1 LGHNA and CDR2 YNFKEQ. The CDR3 region has the DNA TGTGCCAGCAGCCAAGATGCGACCCTTAAGAGGAATCAGCCCCAGCATTTT. This translates into CASSQDATLKRNQPQHF.

This clonotype has more than one count but fewer than ten. The chain links TRBV12-3 or TRBV12-4 to TRBJ1-2; 10 nucleotides match TRBD1. The ends lost 4 bases at V and 0 bases at J; junction bases unmatched: 2. This CDR3 spans 15 amino acids. The CDR3 coding sequence is TGTGCCAGCAGTTCCGGGACAGGGGCTAACTATGGCTACACCTTC. Translated: CASSSGTGANYGYTF.

This clonotype ranks as medium-sized. The chain recombines TRBV29-1 with TRBJ2-3, with D unresolved. Deletions cut 7 bases from V and 7 bases from J, with 12 bases between. Germline-derived CDR1 and CDR2 are SQVTM and ANQGSEA. The CDR3 is 11 residues long. The CDR3 bases are TGCAGCGCCTGGAATTTGAATACGCAGTATTTT. Its protein product is CSAWNLNTQYF.

This chain joins TRBV7-9 and TRBJ2-7; D gene uncertain. The CDR3 has 14 residues. Per the germline V gene, CDR1 is SEHNR and CDR2 is FQNEAQ (reference sequence). Trimming cost V 2 bases and J 3 bases, with 11 bases left between them. As DNA, the CDR3 is TGTGCCAGCAGCTTAATGGGATCCAACTACGAGCAGTACTTC. Its translation: CASSLMGSNYEQYF. Full variable domain (remainder filled in from reference TRBV7-9 and TRBJ2-7): DTGVSQNPRHKITKRGQNVTFRCDPISEHNRLYWYRQTLGQGPEFLTYFQNEAQLEKSRLLSDRFSAERPKGSFSTLEIQRTEQGDSAMYLCASSLMGSNYEQYFGPGTRLTVT.

This clonotype was detected a few times. The rearrangement links TRBV9 to TRBJ1-1; tentative D call: TRBD1 (6 bases). CDR1 is SGDLS, CDR2 YYNGEE, per germline. V was clipped by 0 bases and J by 9 bases, with 9 bases between them. The CDR3 sequence is 12 residues long. The CDR3 nucleotides read TGTGCCAGCAGCGTAGAGAGGGGGAAAGCTTTCTTT. It yields the protein CASSVERGKAFF.